These 18 T cell receptor beta chains were sequenced from one sample in a study of CD8 T cells in Susac syndrome. Reverse transcription used 0.5 to 1 ug RNA and random hexamers. TCRdb passed the immunoSEQ multiplex PCR reads through MiXCR, listing each CDR3 protein once. The sample comprises approximately 180,000 distinct CDR3 sequences, 91% of which are singletons, and roughly 0.087% rests with the top ten. Sequenced: CD4+ T cells from PBMCs. Source of these receptors: a human donor with Susac syndrome.

The chain combines TRBV4-2 with TRBJ2-7, with TRBD2 matching over 9 bases. The CDR3 consists of 16 residues. In germline, CDR1 is LGHNA, CDR2 YNFKEQ. J was trimmed by 2 bases and V by 3 bases; bases with no gene match: 8. CDR3 in amino acids: CASSHDRGGATYEQYF. As DNA, the CDR3 is TGTGCCAGCAGCCATGATCGCGGGGGGGCGACCTACGAGCAGTACTTC.

This clonotype has a single count. The chain combines TRBV20-1 with TRBJ2-7; TRBD2 aligns across 13 bases. V shed 1 base, J shed 3 bases, and the junction held 12 bases outside the gene matches. The germline CDR1 and CDR2 sequences are DFQATT and SNEGSKA (reference sequence). The CDR3 runs 18 residues. The CDR3 region has the DNA TGCAGTGCTAGAGGACCGGGACTAGCGGGGTCTACTTTCTACGAGCAGTACTTC. This sequence encodes CSARGPGLAGSTFYEQYF.

V and J are TRBV30 and TRBJ2-3, with 13 bases aligning to TRBD2. V lost 3 bases, J lost 0 bases, and 0 bases stayed unmatched. This CDR3 has 15 residues. CDR1 is GTSNPN, CDR2 SVGIG, per germline (reference sequence). As DNA, the CDR3 is TGTGCCTGGAGACTAGCGGGAGGGAGCACAGATACGCAGTATTTT. It encodes CAWRLAGGSTDTQYF.

The chain combines TRBV10-3 with TRBJ2-3; D is unresolved. The germline gives CDR1 ENHRY, CDR2 SYGVKD. V was shortened by 2 bases and J by 4 bases, with 7 bases between the two germline ends. The CDR3 is 13 residues long. This CDR3 is CAISENLADTQYF. The DNA of the CDR3 is TGTGCCATCAGTGAGAACCTCGCAGATACGCAGTATTTT.

This clonotype was found a few times. The genes are TRBV5-4 and TRBJ2-5; TRBD2 agrees at 10 bases. V shed 2 bases and J 4 bases; nucleotides not matched to a gene: 5. Germline values: CDR1 SGHNT, CDR2 YYREEE (reference sequence). The CDR3 is 15 amino acids. The CDR3 bases are TGTGCCAGCAGCTTAGGACTAGCGGAGGGAGAGACCCAGTACTTC. Translating it yields CASSLGLAEGETQYF.

The rearrangement uses TRBV29-1 and TRBJ1-2; TRBD1 matches at 9 bases. This CDR3 has 15 amino acids. Germline assignment: CDR1 SQVTM and CDR2 ANQGSEA. V was pared by 5 bases and J by 7 bases, with 14 bases of the junction left unmatched. The DNA of the CDR3 is TGCAGCGTTCAGAGCCGTGGACAGGGGTTGAGTGGCTACACCTTC. Amino acid sequence: CSVQSRGQGLSGYTF.

This chain links TRBV20-1 with TRBJ2-3; D is perhaps TRBD2 (5 bases). V was pared by 3 bases and J by 8 bases, with 15 bases between. CDR3 size: 13 residues. CDR1 DFQATT and CDR2 SNEGSKA come from the germline V gene (reference sequence). The CDR3 nucleotides are TGCAGTGCTAGGGTTTCCGGCGGGCGTACGCAGTATTTT. Protein sequence: CSARVSGGRTQYF.

The V and J genes are TRBV2 and TRBJ2-1, with D perhaps matching TRBD1 (5 bases). The germline V and J ends were trimmed by 7 bases and 8 bases, with 9 bases remaining between them. Germline V gene data show CDR1 as SNHLY and CDR2 as FYNNEI. This CDR3 has 11 amino acids. CDR3 sequence reads: CASKIGDEQFF. CDR3 sequence (DNA): TGTGCCAGCAAAATAGGGGATGAGCAGTTCTTC.

This clonotype was seen more than once but under ten times. This chain uses TRBV6-6 with TRBJ2-1, with TRBD2 matching 16 bases. This CDR3 comprises 15 residues. The trim removed 6 bases at V and 8 bases at J, leaving 4 bases unmatched. Germline V lookup: CDR1 MNHNY, CDR2 SVGAGI (reference sequence). CDR3 in amino acids: CASRGTSGRVYEQFF. CDR3 nucleotides: TGTGCCAGCAGAGGGACTAGCGGGAGGGTCTATGAGCAGTTCTTC.

V usage is TRBV2 and J usage is TRBJ1-3; D is unresolved. V was cut by 6 bases and J by 2 bases, with 5 bases left in between. This CDR3 is built from 12 residues. The germline gives CDR1 SNHLY, CDR2 FYNNEI. CDR3 amino acids: CASRPAGNTIYF. The CDR3 nucleotides read TGTGCCAGCAGGCCTGCTGGAAACACCATATATTTT. Full variable domain (rest looked up from reference TRBV2 and TRBJ1-3): EPEVTQTPSHQVTQMGQEVILRCVPISNHLYFYWYRQILGQKVEFLVSFYNNEISEKSEIFDDQFSVERPDGSNFTLKIRSTKLEDSAMYFCASRPAGNTIYFGEGSWLTVV.

This rearrangement joins TRBV7-9 to TRBJ2-1; TRBD2 agrees at 7 bases. V dropped 3 bases and J dropped 6; count of bases not matched to a gene: 5. Germline-derived CDR1 and CDR2 are SEHNR and FQNEAQ (reference sequence). The CDR3 spans 14 residues. CDR3 loop: CASSFGLVFNEQFF. The CDR3 DNA follows: TGTGCCAGCAGCTTTGGACTAGTATTCAATGAGCAGTTCTTC. The full variable domain, rest sourced from reference TRBV7-9 and TRBJ2-1, is DTGVSQNPRHKITKRGQNVTFRCDPISEHNRLYWYRQTLGQGPEFLTYFQNEAQLEKSRLLSDRFSAERPKGSFSTLEIQRTEQGDSAMYLCASSFGLVFNEQFFGPGTRLTVL.

The gene calls are TRBV29-1 and TRBJ2-1, with 8 bases aligning to TRBD2. V was pared by 8 bases and J by 4 bases, with 4 bases of the junction left unmatched. This CDR3 region has 12 residues. The V gene's germline CDR1 is SQVTM and CDR2 ANQGSEA. The CDR3 spells CSHSGNYNEQFF. As DNA, the CDR3 is TGCAGCCATAGCGGGAATTACAATGAGCAGTTCTTC.

The rearrangement uses TRBV5-4 and TRBJ2-3, with D maybe TRBD1 (6 bases). V gave up 0 bases and J gave up 4 bases, with 12 bases separating them. CDR3 length: 15 residues. Germline V gene lookup returns CDR1 SGHNT and CDR2 YYREEE (reference sequence). CDR3 in DNA: TGTGCCAGCAGCTTGGTGGGGACAAGGGCAGATACGCAGTATTTT. Encoded protein: CASSLVGTRADTQYF.

This rearrangement joins TRBV15 to TRBJ2-5; D is undetermined. Per the germline V gene, CDR1 is LNHNV and CDR2 is YYDKDF (reference sequence). The length of the CDR3 is 14 residues. V was trimmed by 0 bases and J by 1 base, leaving 6 bases between them. The CDR3 DNA follows: TGTGCCACCAGCAGAGATCGCAGCCAAGAGACCCAGTACTTC. Translating it yields CATSRDRSQETQYF.

The chain joins TRBV20-1 to TRBJ2-7, with TRBD2 matching 7 bases. From germline, CDR1 is DFQATT and CDR2 SNEGSKA (reference sequence). This CDR3 region has 14 residues. J gave up 7 bases and V 3 bases, and 12 bases lay outside the gene matches. The chain's CDR3 is CSASERTRLGEQYF. CDR3 nucleotide sequence: TGCAGTGCTAGTGAAAGGACTAGGTTAGGAGAGCAGTACTTC.

This chain joins TRBV7-3 and TRBJ2-1, with 11 bases lining up with TRBD2. CDR1 is SGHTA, CDR2 FQGTGA, per germline. Trimming removed 5 bases from V and 3 bases from J; junction bases left unmatched: 6. CDR3 length: 16 amino acids. The CDR3 DNA reads as TGTGCCAGCAGCCCGGGGGGGACTAGCGGCTACAATGAGCAGTTCTTC. This gives the protein CASSPGGTSGYNEQFF.

The rearrangement joins TRBV4-1 to TRBJ2-2, with D possibly called TRBD1 or TRBD2 (5 bases each). Per germline, CDR1 MGHRA and CDR2 YSYEKL. Deletions cut 0 bases from V and 0 bases from J, with 11 bases between. This CDR3 region has 17 residues. The CDR3 DNA sequence: TGCGCCAGCAGCCAAGATGGGTGGGGACCGAACACCGGGGAGCTGTTTTTT. Translation gives CASSQDGWGPNTGELFF.

V gene TRBV18 combines with J gene TRBJ1-5, with TRBD1 matching 8 bases. V lost 5 bases and J lost 0; bases outside the gene matches: 6. The CDR3 length is 16 residues. Germline loops: CDR1 KGHSH, CDR2 LQKENI. CDR3 nucleotide sequence: TGTGCCAGCTCAGCTCGGACAGGGATTAGCAATCAGCCCCAGCATTTT. Protein product: CASSARTGISNQPQHF.